This T cell receptor beta chain emerged from a study of radiotherapy plus CTLA-4 blockade in lung cancer. Findings and limits, study-wide: Response, reportedly, was best predicted by interferon-beta along with early blood T cell clone dynamics.

Points on this clone: Antigen specificity is unknown.

Profiled with immunoSEQ multiplex PCR; TCRdb holds only in-frame clones, not every one. The table has 35,000 to 40,000 clones, 80% to 90% seen once; the top ten hold 22%. The sequencing here drew on peripheral blood, taken from a patient treated with radiotherapy plus ipilimumab. This TCR was sampled from a human donor with non-small cell lung cancer whose response to radiotherapy plus ipilimumab could not be evaluated.

The CDR3 loop reads CASSSDGWHADTQYF. CDR3 DNA: TGTGCCAGCAGTAGCGACGGATGGCATGCCGATACGCAGTATTTT. The rearrangement links TRBV28 to TRBJ2-3; D gene unclear. The germline V and J ends were trimmed by 5 bases and 6 bases, with 18 bases remaining between them. This CDR3 spans 15 amino acids. Germline assignment: CDR1 MDHEN and CDR2 SYDVKM.